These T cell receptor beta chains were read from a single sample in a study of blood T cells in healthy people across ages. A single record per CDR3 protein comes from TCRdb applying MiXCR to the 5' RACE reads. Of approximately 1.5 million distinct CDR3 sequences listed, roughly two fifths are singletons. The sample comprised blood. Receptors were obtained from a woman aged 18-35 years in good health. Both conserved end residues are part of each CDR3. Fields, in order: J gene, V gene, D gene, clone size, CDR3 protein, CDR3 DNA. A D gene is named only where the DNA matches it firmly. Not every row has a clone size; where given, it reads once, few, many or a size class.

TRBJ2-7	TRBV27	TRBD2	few	CASSLSGLAGEDEQYF	TGTGCCAGCAGTTTATCGGGACTAGCGGGAGAGGACGAGCAGTACTTC
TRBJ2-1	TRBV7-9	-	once	CASGLFIAAVEFF	TGTGCCAGCGGCTTATTTATAGCGGCGGTGGAGTTCTTC
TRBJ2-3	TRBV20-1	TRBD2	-	CSAPMSGGSTDTQYF	TGCAGTGCTCCCATGAGCGGGGGGAGCACAGATACGCAGTATTTT
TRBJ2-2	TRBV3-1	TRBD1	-	CASTPGQGNTGELFF	TGTGCCAGCACCCCCGGACAGGGTAACACCGGGGAGCTGTTTTTT
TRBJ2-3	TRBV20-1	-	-	CSASNLAASTDTQYF	TGCAGTGCCTCAAATCTAGCTGCTAGCACAGATACGCAGTATTTT
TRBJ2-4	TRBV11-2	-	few	CASSLGWQVQYF	TGTGCCAGCAGCTTAGGGTGGCAAGTTCAGTACTTC
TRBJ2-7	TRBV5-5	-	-	CASTPGASIYEQYF	TGTGCCAGCACCCCAGGGGCTTCAATATACGAGCAGTACTTC
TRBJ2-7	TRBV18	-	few	CASSTQVSYEQYF	TGTGCCAGCTCAACACAGGTCTCCTACGAGCAGTACTTC
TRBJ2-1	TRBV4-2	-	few	CASSRMGDSHSLYNEQFF	TGTGCCAGCAGCCGAATGGGAGACAGCCATTCCCTATACAATGAGCAGTTCTTC
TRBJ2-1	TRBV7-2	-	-	CASSSPLGWGSSYNEQFF	TGTGCCAGCAGCTCACCCCTCGGGTGGGGATCTTCCTACAATGAGCAGTTCTTC
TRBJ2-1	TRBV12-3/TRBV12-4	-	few	CASVEGGSSYNEQFF	TGTGCCAGCGTGGAGGGAGGAAGCTCCTACAATGAGCAGTTCTTC
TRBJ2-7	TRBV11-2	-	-	CASSLWRGRKRPGSGDFYEQYF	TGTGCCAGCAGCTTATGGAGGGGACGAAAGCGGCCAGGGAGTGGAGATTTCTACGAGCAGTACTTC
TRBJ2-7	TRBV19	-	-	CASQPVGTYEQYF	TGTGCCAGTCAACCGGTGGGGACCTACGAGCAGTACTTC
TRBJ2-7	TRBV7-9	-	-	CASSPNRNEQYF	TGTGCCAGCAGCCCAAACAGAAACGAGCAGTACTTC
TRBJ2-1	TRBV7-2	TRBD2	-	CASSFGLAEPYNEQFF	TGTGCCAGCAGCTTCGGACTAGCGGAGCCCTACAATGAGCAGTTCTTC
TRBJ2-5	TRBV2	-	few	CASNEYGKETQYF	TGTGCCAGCAATGAATACGGGAAAGAGACCCAGTACTTC
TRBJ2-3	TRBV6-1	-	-	CASKLWTADTQYF	TGTGCCAGCAAGTTATGGACTGCAGATACGCAGTATTTT
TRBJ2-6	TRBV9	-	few	CASSVPGSGANVLTF	TGTGCCAGCAGCGTACCGGGCTCTGGGGCCAACGTCCTGACTTTC
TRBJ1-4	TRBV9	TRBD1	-	CASSGGQGGNEKLFF	TGTGCCAGCAGCGGAGGACAGGGGGGAAATGAAAAACTGTTTTTT
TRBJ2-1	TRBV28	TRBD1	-	CASSTKNRGNNEQFF	TGTGCCAGCAGCACCAAGAACAGGGGGAACAATGAGCAGTTCTTC
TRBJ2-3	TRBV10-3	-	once	CAIRITTGDTQYF	TGTGCCATCAGGATTACAACCGGAGATACGCAGTATTTT
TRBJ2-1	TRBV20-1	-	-	CSAPRVAEQFF	TGCAGTGCTCCCAGGGTAGCGGAACAGTTCTTC
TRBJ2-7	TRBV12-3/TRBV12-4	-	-	CASSVGQFYEQYF	TGTGCCAGCAGTGTTGGGCAGTTCTACGAGCAGTACTTC
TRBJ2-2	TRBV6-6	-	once	CASSYDDTNTGELFF	TGTGCCAGCAGTTACGATGATACGAACACCGGGGAGCTGTTTTTT